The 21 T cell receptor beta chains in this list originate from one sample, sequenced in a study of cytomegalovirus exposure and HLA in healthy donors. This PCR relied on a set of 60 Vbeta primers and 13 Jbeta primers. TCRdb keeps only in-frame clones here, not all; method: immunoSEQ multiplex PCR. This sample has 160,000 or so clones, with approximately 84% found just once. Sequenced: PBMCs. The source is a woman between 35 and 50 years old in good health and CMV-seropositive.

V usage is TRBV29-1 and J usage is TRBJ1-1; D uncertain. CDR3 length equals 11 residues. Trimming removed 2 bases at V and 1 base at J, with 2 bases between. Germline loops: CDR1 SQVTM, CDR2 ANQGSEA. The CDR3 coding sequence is TGCAGCGTTGAACAGAACACTGAAGCTTTCTTT. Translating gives CSVEQNTEAFF.

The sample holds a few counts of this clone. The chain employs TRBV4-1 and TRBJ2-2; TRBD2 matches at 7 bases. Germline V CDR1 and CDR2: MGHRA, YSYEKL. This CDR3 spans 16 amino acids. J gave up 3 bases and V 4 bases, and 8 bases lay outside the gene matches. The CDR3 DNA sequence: TGCGCCAGCAGCCTTTGGTGGGAGGGTTACACCGGGGAGCTGTTTTTT. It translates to CASSLWWEGYTGELFF.

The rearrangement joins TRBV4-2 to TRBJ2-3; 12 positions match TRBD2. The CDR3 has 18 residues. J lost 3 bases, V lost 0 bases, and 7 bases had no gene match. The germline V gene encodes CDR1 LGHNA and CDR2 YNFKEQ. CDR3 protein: CASSQDRRTSGVTDTQYF. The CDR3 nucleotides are TGTGCCAGCAGCCAAGATCGAAGGACTAGCGGGGTGACAGATACGCAGTATTTT.

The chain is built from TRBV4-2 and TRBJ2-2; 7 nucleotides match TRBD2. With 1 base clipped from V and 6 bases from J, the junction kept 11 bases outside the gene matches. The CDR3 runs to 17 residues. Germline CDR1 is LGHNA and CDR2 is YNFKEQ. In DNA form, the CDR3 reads TGTGCCAGCAGCCAAGGGAGGCCGGGGGGTTTGTCCGGGGAGCTGTTTTTT. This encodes CASSQGRPGGLSGELFF.

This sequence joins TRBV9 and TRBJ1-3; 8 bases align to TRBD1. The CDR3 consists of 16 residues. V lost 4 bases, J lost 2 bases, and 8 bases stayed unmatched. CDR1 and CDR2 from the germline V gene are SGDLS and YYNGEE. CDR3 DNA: TGTGCCAGCAGCACCGACCCCAGGGGGCCTGGAAACACCATATATTTT. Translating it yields CASSTDPRGPGNTIYF.

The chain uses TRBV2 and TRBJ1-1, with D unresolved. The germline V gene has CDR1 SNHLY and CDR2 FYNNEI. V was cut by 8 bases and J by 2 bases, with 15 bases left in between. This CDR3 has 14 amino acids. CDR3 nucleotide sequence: TGTGCCAGCTTTTCGAGGCGCCCCAACACTGAAGCTTTCTTT. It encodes CASFSRRPNTEAFF.

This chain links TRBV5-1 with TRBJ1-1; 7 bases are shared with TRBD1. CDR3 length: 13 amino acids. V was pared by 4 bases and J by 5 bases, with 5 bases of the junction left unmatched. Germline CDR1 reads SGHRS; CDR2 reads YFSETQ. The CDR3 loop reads CASSPQGFTEAFF. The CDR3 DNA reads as TGCGCCAGCAGCCCACAGGGGTTTACTGAAGCTTTCTTT. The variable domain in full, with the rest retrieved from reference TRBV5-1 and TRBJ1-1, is KAGVTQTPRYLIKTRGQQVTLSCSPISGHRSVSWYQQTPGQGLQFLFEYFSETQRNKGNFPGRFSGRQFSNSRSEMNVSTLELGDSALYLCASSPQGFTEAFFGQGTRLTVV.

As DNA, the CDR3 is TGTGCCAGCAGCGTAGCTGACAGGGGTGCCAATAATTCACCCCTCCACTTT. Its translation: CASSVADRGANNSPLHF. The chain recombines TRBV9 with TRBJ1-6, with 8 bases that match TRBD1. Losses at the gene ends were 0 bases for V and 5 bases for J; bases not matched to a gene: 7. The CDR3 totals 17 residues. Germline CDR1 reads SGDLS; CDR2 reads YYNGEE.

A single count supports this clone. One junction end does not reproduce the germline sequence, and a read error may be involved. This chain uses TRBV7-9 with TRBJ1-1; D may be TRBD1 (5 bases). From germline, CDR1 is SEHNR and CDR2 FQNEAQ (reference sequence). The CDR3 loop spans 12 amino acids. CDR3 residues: CASSLAGRPGVF. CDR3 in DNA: TGTGCCAGCAGCTTAGCGGGTAGGCCGGGGGTTTTT.

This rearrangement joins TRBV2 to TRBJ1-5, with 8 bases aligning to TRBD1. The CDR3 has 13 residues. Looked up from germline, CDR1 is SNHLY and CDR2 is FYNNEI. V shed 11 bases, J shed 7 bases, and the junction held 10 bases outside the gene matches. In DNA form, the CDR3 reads TGTGCCGGCTCCCGGGACAGGTCGCAGCCCCAGCATTTT. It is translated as CAGSRDRSQPQHF.

Here the CDR3 DNA reads TGTGCCAGCAAAAGACAGGGAGGTAACAATGAGCAGTTCTTC. Its protein product is CASKRQGGNNEQFF. The J gene is TRBJ2-1, the V gene TRBV27; a weak D match, TRBD1 (7 bases). Trimming stripped 7 bases from V and 5 bases from J, with 15 bases between. The V gene's germline CDR1 is MNHEY and CDR2 SMNVEV (reference sequence). The CDR3 length is 14 residues.

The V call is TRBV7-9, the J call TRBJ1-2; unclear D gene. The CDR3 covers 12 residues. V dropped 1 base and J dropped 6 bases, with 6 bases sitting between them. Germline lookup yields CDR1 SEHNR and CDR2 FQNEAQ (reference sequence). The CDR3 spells CASSLVSDGYTF. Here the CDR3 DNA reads TGTGCCAGCAGCTTAGTATCGGATGGCTACACCTTC.

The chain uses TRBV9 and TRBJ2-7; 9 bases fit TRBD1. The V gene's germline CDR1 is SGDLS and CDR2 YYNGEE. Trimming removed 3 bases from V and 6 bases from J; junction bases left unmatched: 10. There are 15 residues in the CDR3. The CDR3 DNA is TGTGCCAGCAGCGAGGGGGACAGGGCCTTGTCCGAGCAGTACTTC. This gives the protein CASSEGDRALSEQYF.

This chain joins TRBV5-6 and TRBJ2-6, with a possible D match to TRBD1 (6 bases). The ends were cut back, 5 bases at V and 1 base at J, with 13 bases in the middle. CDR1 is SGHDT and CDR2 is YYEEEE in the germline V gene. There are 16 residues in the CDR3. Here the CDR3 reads CASRQYQGSGANVLTF. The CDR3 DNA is TGTGCCAGCAGACAATACCAGGGGTCTGGGGCCAACGTCCTGACTTTC.

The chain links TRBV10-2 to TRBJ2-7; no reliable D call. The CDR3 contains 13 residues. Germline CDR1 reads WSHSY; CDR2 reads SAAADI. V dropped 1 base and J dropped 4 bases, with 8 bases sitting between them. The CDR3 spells CASSEFFSYEQYF. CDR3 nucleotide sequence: TGCGCCAGCAGTGAGTTCTTTTCTTACGAGCAGTACTTC.

The CDR3: CASSVAGTPDTEAFF. Here the CDR3 DNA reads TGTGCCAGCAGCGTAGCCGGGACACCAGACACTGAAGCTTTCTTT. The genes are TRBV9 and TRBJ1-1; TRBD1 might be the D (6 bases). V lost 0 bases, J lost 3 bases, and 12 bases lay in between. The CDR3 spans 15 residues. Germline values: CDR1 SGDLS, CDR2 YYNGEE.

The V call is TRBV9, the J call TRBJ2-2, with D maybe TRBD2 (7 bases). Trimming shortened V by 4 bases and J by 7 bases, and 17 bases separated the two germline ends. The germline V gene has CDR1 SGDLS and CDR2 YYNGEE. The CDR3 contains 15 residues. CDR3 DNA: TGTGCCAGCAGCCCCGCGGGGGCCCCTGGCGGGGAGCTGTTTTTT. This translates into CASSPAGAPGGELFF.

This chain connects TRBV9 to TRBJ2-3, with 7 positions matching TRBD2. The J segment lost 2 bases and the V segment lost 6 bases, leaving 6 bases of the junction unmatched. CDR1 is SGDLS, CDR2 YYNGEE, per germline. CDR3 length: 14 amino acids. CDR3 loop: CASMGGDFTDTQYF. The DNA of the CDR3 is TGTGCCAGCATGGGAGGGGACTTCACAGATACGCAGTATTTT. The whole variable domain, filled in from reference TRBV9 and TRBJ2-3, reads DSGVTQTPKHLITATGQRVTLRCSPRSGDLSVYWYQQSLDQGLQFLIQYYNGEERAKGNILERFSAQQFPDLHSELNLSSLELGDSALYFCASMGGDFTDTQYFGPGTRLTVL.

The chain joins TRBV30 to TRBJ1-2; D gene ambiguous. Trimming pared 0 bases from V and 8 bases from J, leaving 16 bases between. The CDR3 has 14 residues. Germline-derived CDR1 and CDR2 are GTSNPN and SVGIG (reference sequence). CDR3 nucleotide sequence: TGTGCCTGGAGTGTACGACGTTGGGAGGGAGGCTACACCTTC. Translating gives CAWSVRRWEGGYTF.

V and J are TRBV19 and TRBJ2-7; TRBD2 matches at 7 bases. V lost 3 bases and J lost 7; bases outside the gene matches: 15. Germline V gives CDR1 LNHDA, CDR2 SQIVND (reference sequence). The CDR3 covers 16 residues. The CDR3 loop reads CASSIPGGASPKEQYF. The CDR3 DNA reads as TGTGCCAGTAGTATTCCGGGAGGAGCATCCCCGAAAGAGCAGTACTTC.

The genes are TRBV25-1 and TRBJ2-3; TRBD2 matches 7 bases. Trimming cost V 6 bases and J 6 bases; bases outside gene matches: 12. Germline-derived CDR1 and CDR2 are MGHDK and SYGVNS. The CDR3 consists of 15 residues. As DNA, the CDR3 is TGTGCCAGCAGGAGGACGGGCGGGGGACCCGATACGCAGTATTTT. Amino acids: CASRRTGGGPDTQYF.